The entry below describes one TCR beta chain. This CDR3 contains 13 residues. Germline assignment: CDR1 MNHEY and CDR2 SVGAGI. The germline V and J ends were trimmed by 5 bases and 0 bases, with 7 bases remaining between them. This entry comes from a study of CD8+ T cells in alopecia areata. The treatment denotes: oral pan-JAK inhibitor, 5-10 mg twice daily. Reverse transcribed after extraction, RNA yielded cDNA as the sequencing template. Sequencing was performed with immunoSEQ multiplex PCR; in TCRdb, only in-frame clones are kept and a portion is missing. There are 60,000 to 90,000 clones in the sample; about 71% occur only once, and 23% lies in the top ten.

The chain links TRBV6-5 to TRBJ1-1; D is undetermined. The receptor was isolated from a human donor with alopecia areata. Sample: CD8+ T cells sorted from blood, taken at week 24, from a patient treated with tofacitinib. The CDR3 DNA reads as TGTGCCAGCAGTCTTACCATGAACACTGAAGCTTTCTTT. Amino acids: CASSLTMNTEAFF.